The present TCR beta chain was sequenced within a study of shared clonotypes between healthy human individuals (TCRdb year 2020). About the full investigation: The cohort included three men and a couple of women between 18 and 49 years of age. To estimate repertoire size and how much clonotypes are shared between individuals, the study performed deep sequencing of blood TCR repertoires from roughly five healthy adults. To increase sequencing depth and limit assay-specific biases, TCR repertoire library preparation and sequencing were carried out by different laboratories using diverse techniques. Between about 0.85 and 10 billion PBMCs per donor were obtained by leukapheresis. Beyond this particular receptor, the publication reports: Pairwise subsampling indicated that sequencing depth was expected to affect the degree of clonotype sharing among donors. Sampling was restricted to blood, and TCR repertoires in tissues likely differ from the TCR repertoires found in blood. Because the study included a small number of donors, the genetic and exposure-history diversity represented was limited.

The CDR3, cysteine through phenylalanine, is 14 amino acids long. Only CDR3 DNA is held: 42 bases, read in frame from base 1. For CDR1 and CDR2, the germline V gene (reference sequence) lists GTSNPN and SVGIG. The donors were healthy, HIV-negative adults with no recently reported acute infections or vaccinations. Every donor was a Caucasian adult residing in Nashville, Tennessee, USA. For unsorted samples, 84 million or so PBMCs were counted, and genomic DNA was extracted using the QIAamp DNA Blood Mini kit. After blood collection by leukapheresis, PBMCs were isolated using Ficoll-Histopaque density gradient centrifugation and then cryopreserved in the vapor phase of liquid nitrogen. In the case of this clone: What this receptor recognizes is not known. A much larger clonotype is one base distant, so this may be a read error.

TCR CDR3 regions were amplified from genomic DNA by multiplex PCR using the deep immunoSEQ assay. Extracted genomic DNA from each cell subset was spread evenly across all wells of several immunoSEQ 96-well plates, with each plate serving as a replicate. Each replicate PCR for unsorted PBMC received about 310 ng genomic DNA, equal to about 30,000 T cell genomes. Ten immunoSEQ deep assay plates were used to sequence the unsorted PBMC genomic DNA. Purified libraries were measured with a Qubit 3.0 fluorometer, size-checked on a Bioanalyzer 2100, and measured again with the KAPA Library Quantification kit. Each immunoSEQ 96-well plate was sequenced on its own single-read 150-cycle Illumina NextSeq 550 flow cell. Per the original workflow: Because the immunoSEQ output held only junctional sequences and lacked quality scores, the filtering could not match the filtering applied to full-length reads. Sequences were annotated with PyIR, a Python wrapper for IgBLAST v1.9, and V/J genes and CDR3 were assigned using IMGT germline references. Any read was removed if the V/J assignment was weak (E-value above 1e-6), the CDR3 was missing, or the read contained stop codons, out-of-frame junctions, or ambiguous translated residues. V3J clonotypes were defined as sequences sharing the same inferred V gene, J gene, and CDR3 amino acid sequence. Percentage overlap between repertoires was calculated by dividing the number of shared unique clonotypes by the size of the smaller repertoire. Repertoire richness was assessed with RTK rarefaction, the Chao1 estimator, and Recon v2.1 estimates of unobserved clonotypes. Drawn from immuneACCESS, this table holds only the in-frame rearrangements with V and J called that TCRdb kept. Clones are partly lost; checked studies trace under half to an unresolved V gene and leave the rest unexplained. That table supplies the V and J calls and clone size; D and trimming were determined from the DNA. This sample lists approximately 500,000 clones; nearly 80% were detected once. Together, the top ten hold around 13% of the sample.

The sequenced sample consisted of PBMCs. The V and J genes are TRBV30 and TRBJ2-5; the best D guess is TRBD2, with 6 bases matching. The receptor's source is a woman in her thirties or forties in good health. Some clones in this sample may be carry-over from other donors' samples. The bases are TGTGCCTGGAGGGATTGGAGGGCTCAAGGGACCCAGTACTTC. Its amino acids are CAWRDWRAQGTQYF.